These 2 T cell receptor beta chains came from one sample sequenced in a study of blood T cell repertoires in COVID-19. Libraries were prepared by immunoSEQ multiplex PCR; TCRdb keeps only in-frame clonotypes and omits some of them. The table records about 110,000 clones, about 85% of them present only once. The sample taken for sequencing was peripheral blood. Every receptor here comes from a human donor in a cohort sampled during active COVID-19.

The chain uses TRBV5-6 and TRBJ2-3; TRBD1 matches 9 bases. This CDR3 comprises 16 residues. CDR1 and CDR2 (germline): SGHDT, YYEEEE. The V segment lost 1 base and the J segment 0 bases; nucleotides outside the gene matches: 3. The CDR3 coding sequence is TGTGCCAGCAGCTTGCCAGGACAGGGGAGCACAGATACGCAGTATTTT. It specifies CASSLPGQGSTDTQYF.

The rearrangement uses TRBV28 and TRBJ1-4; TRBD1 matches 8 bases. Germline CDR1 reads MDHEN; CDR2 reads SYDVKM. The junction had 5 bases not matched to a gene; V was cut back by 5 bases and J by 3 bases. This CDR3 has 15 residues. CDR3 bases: TGTGCCAGCAGTCCACCGGGACAGGCTAATGAAAAACTGTTTTTT. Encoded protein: CASSPPGQANEKLFF.